This TCR beta chain is drawn from a study of blood T cell repertoires in COVID-19. Whole-study context: The United States, Italy and Spain provided the acute and convalescent COVID-19 samples. In each case, the material was cDNA or gDNA derived from T cells, B-cell-depleted T cells, or PBMCs.

The CDR3 spans 15 residues. The germline CDR1 and CDR2 sequences are SGDLS and YYNGEE. The V end lost 2 bases, the J end lost 7 bases, and 15 bases lay between the germline ends. Generated by immunoSEQ multiplex PCR, the TCRdb table keeps only in-frame clones and is missing some. The sample gives 70,000 or so clones, about 88% of which show up once; approximately 1.6% is in the top ten. This TCR derives from a man between 50 and 59 years old with acute or convalescent COVID-19. The rearrangement joins TRBV9 to TRBJ1-4; tentative D call: TRBD1 (5 bases). Sequenced sample: peripheral blood. This chain's CDR3 is CASSVRLGEGEKLFF. The CDR3 DNA is TGTGCCAGCAGCGTGCGATTGGGGGAGGGTGAAAAACTGTTTTTT.